The clone carrying this TCR beta chain turned up a few times. The antigen remains undetermined. Amplification targeted TCR beta CDR3 regions from RNA transcripts. RT-PCR in the first round (using the HTBI primer set) targeted the TCR CDR3. MiXCR was run by TCRdb on the multiplex PCR reads, yielding one entry per CDR3 protein. The data hold fewer than 550,000 distinct CDR3 sequences, with approximately 25% observed a single time. This CDR3 region has 14 residues. Trimming took 7 bases from V and 5 from J, leaving 17 bases between them. Germline lookup yields CDR1 SNHLY and CDR2 FYNNEI. This entry is derived from a study of T cells in Graves' hyperthyroidism and ophthalmopathy. Notes on the study in general: Model-based prediction identified ophthalmopathy a median around seven months prior to its onset. Most expanded thyroid clonotypes above 0.001 also appeared in blood.

This sequence was found in a woman aged 25 to 45 with Graves' ophthalmopathy. The chain combines TRBV2 with TRBJ2-5; D is uncertain. Sequencing was performed on blood. The CDR3 region is CASTTSGVMETQYF. The CDR3 DNA is TGTGCCAGCACCACCAGTGGGGTTATGGAGACCCAGTACTTC.